One and the same sample provided the 20 T cell receptor beta chains below, sequenced in a study of shared clonotypes between healthy human individuals. Only in-frame clones appear in the TCRdb table, and some are missing; sequencing was by immunoSEQ multiplex PCR. The data contain approximately 2,300,000 clones, around 93% of them singletons. The sequenced material came from naive CD4+ T cells from PBMCs. The subset here: CD45RA+ positively selected. These receptors all stem from a man aged 18-30 years in good health. Some clones in this sample may be carry-over from other donors' samples.

This clone was detected once. The V call is TRBV2, the J call TRBJ2-3; D gene uncertain. The V gene lost 7 bases and the J gene lost 2 bases, with 16 bases spanning the gap. The CDR3 consists of 15 residues. Germline CDR1 and CDR2: SNHLY and FYNNEI. CDR3 sequence: CASKWRLYNTDTQYF. For the CDR3, the DNA is TGTGCCAGCAAATGGAGACTCTACAACACAGATACGCAGTATTTT.

With respect to this clone: The identical CDR3 is also encoded by other nucleotide sequences in the sample. The V call is TRBV6-1, the J call TRBJ2-5; D is unclear. CDR3 length: 13 residues. CDR1 and CDR2 from the germline V gene are MNHNS and SASEGT. Between the trimmed V and J ends, which lost 4 bases and 3 bases, there was a span of 9 bases. The CDR3, as DNA: TGTGCCAGCAGTGGCCGCCCCGAAGAGACCCAGTACTTC. Translated: CASSGRPEETQYF.

The chain carries TRBV15 and TRBJ2-5; perhaps TRBD1 as D (5 bases). The V end was cut by 3 bases, the J end by 7 bases, with 21 bases between. This CDR3 contains 16 residues. CDR1 is LNHNV and CDR2 is YYDKDF in the germline V gene (reference sequence). The DNA for the CDR3 is TGTGCCACCAGCAGTCAGGTCGGGTCCCACAGGCGGACCCAGTACTTC. Protein product: CATSSQVGSHRRTQYF.

In regard to this clone: In the same sample, other DNA sequences code for this CDR3. The rearrangement joins TRBV5-1 to TRBJ1-2; TRBD1 might be the D (6 bases). Germline V gene data show CDR1 as SGHRS and CDR2 as YFSETQ. Trimming removed 2 bases at V and 5 bases at J, with 7 bases between. This CDR3 region has 12 residues. The CDR3 region has the DNA TGCGCCAGCAGCTTTACAGGGTATGGCTACACCTTC. Translated, it gives CASSFTGYGYTF.

The chain employs TRBV9 and TRBJ2-1; D is possibly TRBD1 or TRBD2 (6 bases each). V was cut by 0 bases and J by 6 bases, with 16 bases left in between. This CDR3 comprises 16 residues. Germline CDR1 SGDLS, CDR2 YYNGEE. The CDR3 protein is CASSVGWGASPNEQFF. The CDR3 DNA reads as TGTGCCAGCAGCGTAGGCTGGGGGGCGAGTCCCAATGAGCAGTTCTTC.

This clone appeared a single time. V usage is TRBV6-1 and J usage is TRBJ1-3, with D possibly matching TRBD1 (6 bases). The CDR3 runs 15 residues. Trimming removed 7 bases from V and 2 bases from J, with 15 bases in between. Germline assignment: CDR1 MNHNS and CDR2 SASEGT. This CDR3 reads CASTPTHRAGNTIYF. CDR3 coding DNA: TGTGCCAGCACTCCGACGCACAGGGCTGGAAACACCATATATTTT.

The J gene is TRBJ2-5, the V gene TRBV28; D perhaps matches TRBD2 (6 bases). There are 17 residues in the CDR3. V lost 8 bases, J lost 1 base, and 23 bases lay in between. Per the germline V gene, CDR1 is MDHEN and CDR2 is SYDVKM. CDR3 sequence: CASQTAPGGSGQETQYF. As DNA, the CDR3 is TGTGCCAGCCAAACCGCCCCCGGGGGTAGCGGCCAAGAGACCCAGTACTTC.

The chain carries TRBV5-4 and TRBJ1-2; 8 bases line up with TRBD1. Germline V lookup: CDR1 SGHNT, CDR2 YYREEE (reference sequence). The junction had 9 bases not matched to a gene; V was cut back by 4 bases and J by 7 bases. The CDR3 is made up of 14 amino acids. This CDR3 is CASSIRTGPGGYTF. CDR3 sequence (DNA): TGTGCCAGCAGCATAAGGACAGGGCCTGGTGGCTACACCTTC.

About this clone: Other DNA sequences of this sample code for an identical CDR3. The gene calls are TRBV28 and TRBJ2-1; 8 positions match TRBD2. V shed 8 bases and J 4 bases; nucleotides not matched to a gene: 4. Germline-derived CDR1 and CDR2 are MDHEN and SYDVKM. The CDR3 runs 13 residues. The CDR3 spells CASSSGGYNEQFF. The DNA for the CDR3 is TGTGCCAGCTCTTCGGGAGGGTACAATGAGCAGTTCTTC.

This chain connects TRBV5-6 to TRBJ1-1; a weak D match, TRBD1 (6 bases). The germline V gene encodes CDR1 SGHDT and CDR2 YYEEEE. V dropped 0 bases and J dropped 5 bases, with 14 bases sitting between them. The CDR3 runs 15 residues. The CDR3 DNA reads TGTGCCAGCAGCTTGGCCGTCGGCAGGGGAACTGAAGCTTTCTTT. It yields the protein CASSLAVGRGTEAFF.

Turning to this clone: Distinct nucleotide sequences in the sample also encode this CDR3. The genes are TRBV30 and TRBJ1-5, with D unresolved. The germline V gene encodes CDR1 GTSNPN and CDR2 SVGIG (reference sequence). V lost 1 base and J 1 base, leaving 5 bases between the germline ends. The CDR3 is 13 amino acids. The CDR3 sequence is CAWSGSSNQPQHF. The CDR3 DNA follows: TGTGCCTGGAGTGGGTCGAGCAATCAGCCCCAGCATTTT.

The CDR3 sequence is CASSLVAGAHEQYF. The CDR3 coding sequence is TGTGCCAGCAGCTTGGTGGCAGGGGCCCACGAGCAGTACTTC. The chain uses TRBV5-6 and TRBJ2-7, with D possibly matching TRBD1 (6 bases). The CDR3 totals 14 residues. Germline V gives CDR1 SGHDT, CDR2 YYEEEE. V gave up 0 bases and J gave up 5 bases, with 12 bases separating them.

V is TRBV5-4 and J is TRBJ1-3, with 8 bases lining up with TRBD1. The CDR3 loop spans 17 amino acids. Germline loops: CDR1 SGHNT, CDR2 YYREEE (reference sequence). Trimming removed 3 bases from V and 0 bases from J; junction bases left unmatched: 8. This chain's CDR3 is CASSSTRTGSSGNTIYF. The CDR3 DNA reads TGTGCCAGCAGCTCAACGCGGACAGGGAGCTCTGGAAACACCATATATTTT.

V and J are TRBV19 and TRBJ2-3; perhaps D is TRBD1 or TRBD2 (6 bases each). The CDR3 has 13 amino acids. Trimming took 9 bases from V and 1 from J, leaving 11 bases between them. The germline gives CDR1 LNHDA, CDR2 SQIVND (reference sequence). CDR3 bases: TGTGCCAGGTGGGGGGCGGGCACAGATACGCAGTATTTT. The encoded protein is CARWGAGTDTQYF.

The chain is built from TRBV19 and TRBJ2-6; the D is unclear. The length of the CDR3 is 18 residues. The germline V gene has CDR1 LNHDA and CDR2 SQIVND (reference sequence). V was clipped by 5 bases and J by 2 bases, with 19 bases between them. CDR3 region: CASSVGPRLGTGANVLTF. The CDR3 nucleotides are TGTGCCAGTAGTGTCGGACCCCGGTTAGGGACTGGGGCCAACGTCCTGACTTTC.

This clone came up once. The chain has TRBV2 and TRBJ2-3; the D is unclear. The CDR3 contains 14 residues. The V and J ends lost 4 bases and 4 bases respectively, with 12 bases between them. The germline CDR1 and CDR2 sequences are SNHLY and FYNNEI. The CDR3 region has the DNA TGTGCCAGCAGTGCGAGCAGGTGGGCAGATACGCAGTATTTT. The encoded protein is CASSASRWADTQYF.

The rearrangement uses TRBV2 and TRBJ1-1, with 7 bases fitting TRBD1. From germline, CDR1 is SNHLY and CDR2 FYNNEI. Trimming took 1 base from V and 7 from J; bases not matched to a gene: 3. This CDR3 spans 13 amino acids. The CDR3 sequence: CASSEENRGEAFF. CDR3 bases: TGTGCCAGCAGTGAAGAAAACAGGGGTGAAGCTTTCTTT.

The gene calls are TRBV29-1 and TRBJ2-5, with D perhaps matching TRBD2 (5 bases). The tail of the sequence fits TRBJ2-7 better, so the J call may be wrong. CDR3 size: 15 residues. Germline V gene data show CDR1 as SQVTM and CDR2 as ANQGSEA. Here the CDR3 reads CSVEGPLIGGYEQYF. DNA of the CDR3: TGCAGCGTTGAAGGTCCCCTTATCGGAGGCTACGAGCAGTACTTC.

J is TRBJ2-2 and V is TRBV7-6; D unclear. Deletions cut 1 base from V and 2 bases from J, with 11 bases between. This CDR3 is 16 amino acids long. Germline V gene lookup returns CDR1 SGHVS and CDR2 FNYEAQ. In nucleotides, the CDR3 is TGTGCCAGCAGCTTAGGATTCAGCCGCAACACCGGGGAGCTGTTTTTT. This encodes CASSLGFSRNTGELFF.

The J gene is TRBJ2-7, the V gene TRBV6-5; unclear D gene. Germline assignment: CDR1 MNHEY and CDR2 SVGAGI. V was pared by 8 bases and J by 2 bases, with 10 bases between. The CDR3 totals 12 residues. The CDR3 bases are TGTGCCAGCCACGTCTCTCCCTACGAGCAGTACTTC. Amino acid sequence: CASHVSPYEQYF.